Shown below are 8 T cell receptor beta chains from a single sample sequenced in a study of blood T cell repertoires in COVID-19. Clones were read by immunoSEQ multiplex PCR, and TCRdb kept only the in-frame ones, dropping some. The sample yields about 160,000 clones, 75% to 85% seen once. The material sequenced was peripheral blood. The receptor set was obtained from a woman aged 55-70 years with COVID-19, enrolled during active disease.

The rearrangement uses TRBV5-1 and TRBJ2-2, with TRBD1 as a possible D gene (6 bases). In germline, CDR1 is SGHRS, CDR2 YFSETQ. The CDR3 runs to 16 residues. Trimming took 4 bases from V and 2 from J, leaving 15 bases between them. The CDR3 DNA follows: TGCGCCAGCAGCACCCTTCCGGGGACAAACACCGGGGAGCTGTTTTTT. This codes for CASSTLPGTNTGELFF.

This clone was seen a single time. This chain connects TRBV4-1 to TRBJ2-5; a weak D match, TRBD2 (6 bases). CDR1 is MGHRA and CDR2 is YSYEKL in the germline V gene. This CDR3 has 14 amino acids. V was clipped by 2 bases and J by 5 bases, with 12 bases between them. The CDR3 DNA is TGCGCCAGCAGCCAATCGGGAGTGGGTGAGACCCAGTACTTC. Residues: CASSQSGVGETQYF.

The chain couples TRBV28 to TRBJ2-7; TRBD2 matches at 10 bases. The CDR3 is 16 amino acids. The germline gives CDR1 MDHEN, CDR2 SYDVKM. V was pared by 7 bases and J by 4 bases, with 13 bases of the junction left unmatched. The CDR3 DNA sequence: TGTGCCAGCAACGGACTAGCGGCCGAGAGGCGGTACGAGCAGTACTTC. The encoded protein is CASNGLAAERRYEQYF.

The count of this clone is one. V is TRBV29-1 and J is TRBJ2-1; unclear D gene. This CDR3 has 12 amino acids. The germline V and J ends were trimmed by 8 bases and 4 bases, with 12 bases remaining between them. The germline CDR1 and CDR2 sequences are SQVTM and ANQGSEA. In nucleotides, the CDR3 is TGCAGCATAACTCAACTTTACAATGAGCAGTTCTTC. This codes for CSITQLYNEQFF.

This sequence joins TRBV3-1 (or the pseudogene TRBV3-2) and TRBJ2-7, with D perhaps TRBD1 (6 bases). Trimming shortened V by 1 base and J by 0 bases, and 16 bases separated the two germline ends. CDR1 and CDR2 from the germline V gene are LGHDT and YNNKEL (reference sequence). The CDR3 covers 17 residues. The CDR3 loop is CASSQVDRILSSYEQYV. CDR3 sequence (DNA): TGTGCCAGCAGCCAAGTAGACAGGATACTATCCTCCTACGAGCAGTACGTC.

This sequence joins TRBV15 and TRBJ2-1, with D possibly TRBD2 on 5 matching bases. Germline-derived CDR1 and CDR2 are LNHNV and YYDKDF (reference sequence). The ends were cut back, 2 bases at V and 0 bases at J, with 8 bases in the middle. This CDR3 is 15 amino acids long. The CDR3 loop reads CATSRLAGSYNEQFF. In DNA, the CDR3 is TGTGCCACCAGCAGACTAGCAGGCTCCTACAATGAGCAGTTCTTC.

The gene calls are TRBV7-9 and TRBJ2-7; 8 bases match TRBD1. The CDR3 is made up of 17 amino acids. Germline CDR1 is SEHNR and CDR2 is FQNEAQ (reference sequence). Trimming cost V 4 bases and J 4 bases; bases outside gene matches: 15. The CDR3 bases are TGTGCCAGCAGCTCATCTCCCCTGGGACAGGCTAAGTACGAGCAGTACTTC. The encoded protein is CASSSSPLGQAKYEQYF.

This clone was observed many times. The chain couples TRBV5-1 to TRBJ1-2; 10 bases match TRBD1. The germline V gene has CDR1 SGHRS and CDR2 YFSETQ. CDR3 length: 16 residues. J lost 8 bases, V lost 3 bases, and 13 bases had no gene match. CDR3 sequence: CASSSFRGQGVWGYTF. The CDR3 DNA follows: TGCGCCAGCAGCTCTTTCCGCGGACAGGGGGTGTGGGGCTACACCTTC. Filled out from reference TRBV5-1 and TRBJ1-2, the complete variable domain reads KAGVTQTPRYLIKTRGQQVTLSCSPISGHRSVSWYQQTPGQGLQFLFEYFSETQRNKGNFPGRFSGRQFSNSRSEMNVSTLELGDSALYLCASSSFRGQGVWGYTFGSGTRLTVV.